The T cell receptor (beta chain) under discussion was sequenced for a study of blood T cells in healthy people across ages. Next came a second PCR, run for about 7 to 12 cycles, which used a sample-barcoded 5' primer along with a J-beta primer mix. TCRdb recomputed calls from the 5' RACE reads with MiXCR, one row per CDR3 protein. The sample records hundreds of thousands of distinct CDR3 sequences, under 25% being singletons. This clonotype was detected only a few times. The CDR3 consists of 16 residues. V trimming: 0 bases; J trimming: 5 bases; junction bases outside the gene matches: 2. Germline values: CDR1 MGHRA, CDR2 YSYEKL.

The chain links TRBV4-1 to TRBJ2-3; 13 bases agree with TRBD2. Input material: blood. This sequence originates from a man between 65 and 85 years old in good health. CDR3: CASSQEGLAGIDTQYF. The CDR3 nucleotides are TGCGCCAGCAGCCAAGAGGGACTAGCGGGAATAGATACGCAGTATTTT.